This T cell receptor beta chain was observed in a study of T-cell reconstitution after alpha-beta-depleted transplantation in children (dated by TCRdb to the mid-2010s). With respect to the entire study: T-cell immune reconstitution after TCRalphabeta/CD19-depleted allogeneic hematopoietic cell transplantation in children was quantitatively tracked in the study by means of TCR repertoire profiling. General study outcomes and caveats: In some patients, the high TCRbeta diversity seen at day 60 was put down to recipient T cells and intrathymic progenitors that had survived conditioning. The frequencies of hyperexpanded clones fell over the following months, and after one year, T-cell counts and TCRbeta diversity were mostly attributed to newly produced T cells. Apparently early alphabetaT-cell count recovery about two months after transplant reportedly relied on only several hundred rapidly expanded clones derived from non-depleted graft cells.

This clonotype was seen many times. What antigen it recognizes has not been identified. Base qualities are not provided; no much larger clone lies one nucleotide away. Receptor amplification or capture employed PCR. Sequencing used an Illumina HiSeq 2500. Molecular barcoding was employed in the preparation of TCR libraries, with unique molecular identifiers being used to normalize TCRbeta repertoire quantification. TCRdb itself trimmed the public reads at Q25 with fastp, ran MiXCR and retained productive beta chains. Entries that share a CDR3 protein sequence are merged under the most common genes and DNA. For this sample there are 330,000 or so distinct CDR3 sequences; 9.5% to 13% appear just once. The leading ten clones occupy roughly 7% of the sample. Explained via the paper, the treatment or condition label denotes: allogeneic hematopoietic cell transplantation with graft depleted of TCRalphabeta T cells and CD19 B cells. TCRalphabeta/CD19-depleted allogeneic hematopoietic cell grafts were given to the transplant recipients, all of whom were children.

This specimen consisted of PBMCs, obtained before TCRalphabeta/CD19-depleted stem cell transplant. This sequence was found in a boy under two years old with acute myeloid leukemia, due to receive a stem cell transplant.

The nucleotides are TGTGCCAGCAGCCCAAGTGGGACTAGCGGTATACACGTCACAGATACGCAGTATTTT. Translated, it reads CASSPSGTSGIHVTDTQYF. The sequence joins TRBV7-3 to TRBJ2-3; TRBD2 aligns with 11 central bases. Inclusive of the bounding cysteine and phenylalanine, the CDR3 is 19 residues long. The DNA shown is the 57-base CDR3, in frame from base 1. From V the trimming removes 5 bases and from J it removes 2 bases, while the gene matches leave 15 bases of the junction unaccounted for. The germline V gene specifies SGHTA as CDR1 and FQGTGA as CDR2.